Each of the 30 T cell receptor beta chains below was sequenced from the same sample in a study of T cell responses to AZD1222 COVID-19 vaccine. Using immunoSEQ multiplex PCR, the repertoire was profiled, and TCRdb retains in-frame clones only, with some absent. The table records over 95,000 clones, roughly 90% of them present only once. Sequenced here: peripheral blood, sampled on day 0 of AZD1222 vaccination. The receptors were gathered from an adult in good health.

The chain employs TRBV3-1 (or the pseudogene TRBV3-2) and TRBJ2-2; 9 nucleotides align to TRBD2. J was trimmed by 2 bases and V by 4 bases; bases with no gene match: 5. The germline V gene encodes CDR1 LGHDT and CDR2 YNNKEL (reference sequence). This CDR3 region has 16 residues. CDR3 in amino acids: CASSLSGGRNTGELFF. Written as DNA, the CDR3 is TGTGCCAGCAGCCTTAGCGGGGGCAGAAACACCGGGGAGCTGTTTTTT.

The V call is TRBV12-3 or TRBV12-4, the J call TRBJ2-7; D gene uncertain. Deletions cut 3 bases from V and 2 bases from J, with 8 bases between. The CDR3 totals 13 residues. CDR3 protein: CASSFHGPYEQYF. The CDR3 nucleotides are TGTGCCAGCAGTTTCCACGGCCCCTACGAGCAGTACTTC.

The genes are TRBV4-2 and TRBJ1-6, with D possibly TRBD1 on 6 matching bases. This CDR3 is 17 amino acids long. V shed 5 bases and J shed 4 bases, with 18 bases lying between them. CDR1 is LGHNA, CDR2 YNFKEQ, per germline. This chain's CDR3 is CASSGQGQSEYNSPLHF. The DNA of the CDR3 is TGTGCCAGCAGCGGCCAAGGACAGTCCGAATATAATTCACCCCTCCACTTT.

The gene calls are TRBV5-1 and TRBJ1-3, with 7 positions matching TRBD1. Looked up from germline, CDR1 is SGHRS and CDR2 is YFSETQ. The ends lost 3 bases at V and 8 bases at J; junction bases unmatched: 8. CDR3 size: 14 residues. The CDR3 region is CASSSQGNGDTIYF. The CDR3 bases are TGCGCCAGCAGCTCACAGGGGAACGGTGACACCATATATTTT.

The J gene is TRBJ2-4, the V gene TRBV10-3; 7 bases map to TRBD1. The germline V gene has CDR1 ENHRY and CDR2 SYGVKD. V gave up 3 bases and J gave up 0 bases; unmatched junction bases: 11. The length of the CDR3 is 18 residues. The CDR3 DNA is TGTGCCATCAGTGATGGGGACAGCGGAGCCCTAGCCAAAAACATTCAGTACTTC. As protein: CAISDGDSGALAKNIQYF.

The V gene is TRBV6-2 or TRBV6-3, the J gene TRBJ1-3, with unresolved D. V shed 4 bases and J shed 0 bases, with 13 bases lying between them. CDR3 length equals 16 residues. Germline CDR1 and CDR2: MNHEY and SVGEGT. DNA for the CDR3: TGTGCCAGCAGTTTGAGCGCAGGCCGCTCTGGAAACACCATATATTTT. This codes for CASSLSAGRSGNTIYF.

The CDR3 reads CASKSETVGNSPLHF. DNA for the CDR3: TGTGCCAGCAAGTCAGAGACAGTGGGTAATTCACCCCTCCACTTT. The chain joins TRBV2 to TRBJ1-6, with a weak D call TRBD1 (5 bases). Germline CDR1 SNHLY, CDR2 FYNNEI. Between the trimmed V and J ends, which lost 7 bases and 6 bases, there was a span of 16 bases. This CDR3 spans 15 amino acids.

The CDR3 nucleotides are TGCAGTGCTAGTTCGAGTGGGAGCGGGGGGGGCACAGATACGCAGTATTTT. Translation gives CSASSSGSGGGTDTQYF. V is TRBV20-1 and J is TRBJ2-3; 10 bases fit TRBD2. Germline trimming cut 3 bases from V and 1 base from J; bases unmatched to any gene: 10. The CDR3 totals 17 residues. From germline, CDR1 is DFQATT and CDR2 SNEGSKA (reference sequence).

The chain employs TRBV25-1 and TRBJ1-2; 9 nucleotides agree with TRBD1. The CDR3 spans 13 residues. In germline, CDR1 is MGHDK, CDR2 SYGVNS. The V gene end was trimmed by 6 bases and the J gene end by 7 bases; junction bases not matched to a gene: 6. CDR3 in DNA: TGTGCCAGCAGCCCGGGACAGGGTATTGGCTACACCTTC. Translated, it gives CASSPGQGIGYTF.

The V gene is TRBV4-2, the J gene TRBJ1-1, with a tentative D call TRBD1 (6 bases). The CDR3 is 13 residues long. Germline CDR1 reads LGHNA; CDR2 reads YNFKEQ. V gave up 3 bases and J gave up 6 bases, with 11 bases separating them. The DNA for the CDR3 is TGTGCCAGCAGCCATGAACAGGGTGCTGAAGCTTTCTTT. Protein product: CASSHEQGAEAFF.

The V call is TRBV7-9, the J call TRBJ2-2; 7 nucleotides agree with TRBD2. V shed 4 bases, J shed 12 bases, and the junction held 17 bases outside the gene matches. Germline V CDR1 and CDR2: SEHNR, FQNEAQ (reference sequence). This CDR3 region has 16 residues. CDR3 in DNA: TGTGCCAGCAGCTCCCGGGAGGCCCTTCTATTGAAGAAGCTGTTTTTT. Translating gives CASSSREALLLKKLFF. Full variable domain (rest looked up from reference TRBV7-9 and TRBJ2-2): DTGVSQNPRHKITKRGQNVTFRCDPISEHNRLYWYRQTLGQGPEFLTYFQNEAQLEKSRLLSDRFSAERPKGSFSTLEIQRTEQGDSAMYLCASSSREALLLKKLFFGEGSRLTVL.

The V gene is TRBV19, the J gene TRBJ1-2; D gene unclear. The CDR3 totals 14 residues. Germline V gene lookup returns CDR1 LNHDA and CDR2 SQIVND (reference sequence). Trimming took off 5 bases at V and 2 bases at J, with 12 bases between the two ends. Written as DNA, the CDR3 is TGTGCCAGTAGTTGGCCCCCCCCGAACTATGGCTACACCTTC. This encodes CASSWPPPNYGYTF. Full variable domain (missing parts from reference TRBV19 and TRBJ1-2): DGGITQSPKYLFRKEGQNVTLSCEQNLNHDAMYWYRQDPGQGLRLIYYSQIVNDFQKGDIAEGYSVSREKKESFPLTVTSAQKNPTAFYLCASSWPPPNYGYTFGSGTRLTVV.

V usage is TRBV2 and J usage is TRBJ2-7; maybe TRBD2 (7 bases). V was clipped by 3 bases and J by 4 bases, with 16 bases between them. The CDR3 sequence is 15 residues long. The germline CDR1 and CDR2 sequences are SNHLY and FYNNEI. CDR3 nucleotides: TGTGCCAGCAGTGAGACCCGCGGGGGCGGGTACGAGCAGTACTTC. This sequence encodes CASSETRGGGYEQYF.

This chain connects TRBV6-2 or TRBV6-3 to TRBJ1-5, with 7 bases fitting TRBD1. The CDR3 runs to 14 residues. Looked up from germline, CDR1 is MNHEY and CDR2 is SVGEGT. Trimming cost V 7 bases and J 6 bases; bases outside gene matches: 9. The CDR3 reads CASIPTGRGQPQHF. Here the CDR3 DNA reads TGTGCCAGCATCCCGACAGGGAGGGGTCAGCCCCAGCATTTT.

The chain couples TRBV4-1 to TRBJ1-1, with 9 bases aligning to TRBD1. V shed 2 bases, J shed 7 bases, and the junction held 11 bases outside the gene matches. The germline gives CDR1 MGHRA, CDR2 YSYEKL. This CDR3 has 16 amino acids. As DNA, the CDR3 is TGCGCCAGCAGCCAATGGGGACAGGGATACTACGGTGAAGCTTTCTTT. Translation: CASSQWGQGYYGEAFF.

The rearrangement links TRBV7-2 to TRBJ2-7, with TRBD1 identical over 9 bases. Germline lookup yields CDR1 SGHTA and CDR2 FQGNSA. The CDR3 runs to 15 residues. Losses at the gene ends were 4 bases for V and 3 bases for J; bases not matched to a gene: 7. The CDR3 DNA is TGTGCCAGCAGCTCGCTGGGACAGGGAGGCTACGAGCAGTACTTC. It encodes CASSSLGQGGYEQYF.

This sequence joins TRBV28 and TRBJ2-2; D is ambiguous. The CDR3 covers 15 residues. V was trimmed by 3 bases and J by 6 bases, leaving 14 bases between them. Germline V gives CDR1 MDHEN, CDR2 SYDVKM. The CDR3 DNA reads TGTGCCAGCAGTTTGTGGGTTCTCGCCCCCGGGGAGCTGTTTTTT. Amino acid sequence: CASSLWVLAPGELFF.

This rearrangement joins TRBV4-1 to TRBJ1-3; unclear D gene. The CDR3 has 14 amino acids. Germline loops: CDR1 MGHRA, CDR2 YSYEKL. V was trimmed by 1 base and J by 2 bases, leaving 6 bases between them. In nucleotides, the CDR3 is TGCGCCAGCAGCCAAGCAGGTGCTGGAAACACCATATATTTT. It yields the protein CASSQAGAGNTIYF.

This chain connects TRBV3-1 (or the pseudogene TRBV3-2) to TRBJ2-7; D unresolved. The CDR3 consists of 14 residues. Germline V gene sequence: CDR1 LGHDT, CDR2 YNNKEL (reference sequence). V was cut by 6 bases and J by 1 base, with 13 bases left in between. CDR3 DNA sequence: TGTGCCAGCAGGTGTCAGGCTTCGTCCTACGAGCAGTACTTC. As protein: CASRCQASSYEQYF.

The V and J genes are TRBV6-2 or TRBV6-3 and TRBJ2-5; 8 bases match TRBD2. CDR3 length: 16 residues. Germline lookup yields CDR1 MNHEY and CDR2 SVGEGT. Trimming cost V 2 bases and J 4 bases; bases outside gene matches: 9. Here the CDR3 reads CASSYPEERGRETQYF. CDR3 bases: TGTGCCAGCAGTTACCCGGAAGAGCGGGGGAGAGAGACCCAGTACTTC.

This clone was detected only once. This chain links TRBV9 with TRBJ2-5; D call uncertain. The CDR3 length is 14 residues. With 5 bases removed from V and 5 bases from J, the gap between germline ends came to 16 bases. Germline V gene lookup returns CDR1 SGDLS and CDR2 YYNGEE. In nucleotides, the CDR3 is TGTGCCAGCAGTCCCGGCCCGACGCGCGAGACCCAGTACTTC. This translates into CASSPGPTRETQYF.

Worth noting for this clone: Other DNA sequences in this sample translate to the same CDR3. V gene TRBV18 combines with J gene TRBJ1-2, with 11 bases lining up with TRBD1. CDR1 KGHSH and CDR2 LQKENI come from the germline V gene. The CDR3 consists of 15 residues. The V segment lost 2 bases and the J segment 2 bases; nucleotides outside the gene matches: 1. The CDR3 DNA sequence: TGTGCCAGCTCACCATGGGACAGGGGGAACTATGGCTACACCTTC. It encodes CASSPWDRGNYGYTF.

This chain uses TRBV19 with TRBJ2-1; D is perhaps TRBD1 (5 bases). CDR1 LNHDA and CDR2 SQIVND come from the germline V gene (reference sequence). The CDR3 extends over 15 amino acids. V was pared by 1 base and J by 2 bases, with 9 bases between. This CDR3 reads CASSIAPGTYNEQFF. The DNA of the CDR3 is TGTGCCAGTAGTATAGCGCCAGGGACCTACAATGAGCAGTTCTTC.

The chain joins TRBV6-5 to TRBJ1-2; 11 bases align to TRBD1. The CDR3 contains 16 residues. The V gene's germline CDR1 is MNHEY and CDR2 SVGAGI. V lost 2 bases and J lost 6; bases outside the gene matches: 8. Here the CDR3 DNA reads TGTGCCAGCAGTTACCGCGGGACAGGGGGAAAGAATGGCTACACCTTC. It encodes CASSYRGTGGKNGYTF.

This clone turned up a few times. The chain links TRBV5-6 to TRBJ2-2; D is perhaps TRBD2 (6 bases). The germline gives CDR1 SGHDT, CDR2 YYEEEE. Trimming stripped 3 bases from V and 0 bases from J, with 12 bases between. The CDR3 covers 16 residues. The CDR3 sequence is CASSWRGRPNTGELFF. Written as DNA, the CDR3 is TGTGCCAGCAGCTGGAGGGGCAGGCCGAACACCGGGGAGCTGTTTTTT.

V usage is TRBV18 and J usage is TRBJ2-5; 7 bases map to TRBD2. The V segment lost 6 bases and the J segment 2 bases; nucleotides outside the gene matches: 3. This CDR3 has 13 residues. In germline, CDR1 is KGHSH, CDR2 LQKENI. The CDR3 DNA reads TGTGCCAGCTCCCGGGGGGTGCAAGAGACCCAGTACTTC. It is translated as CASSRGVQETQYF.

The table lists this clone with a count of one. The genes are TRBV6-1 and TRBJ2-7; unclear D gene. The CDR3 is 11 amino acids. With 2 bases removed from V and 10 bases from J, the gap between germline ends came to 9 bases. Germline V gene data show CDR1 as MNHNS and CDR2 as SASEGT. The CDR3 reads CASSEIPPQYF. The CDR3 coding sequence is TGTGCCAGCAGTGAAATCCCCCCTCAGTACTTC.

CDR3 loop: CASSERDFRGDEKLFF. The CDR3 nucleotides are TGTGCCAGCAGTGAAAGGGACTTCCGAGGAGATGAAAAACTGTTTTTT. V gene TRBV6-1 combines with J gene TRBJ1-4; perhaps TRBD1 as D (5 bases). This CDR3 comprises 16 residues. Germline values: CDR1 MNHNS, CDR2 SASEGT. V was shortened by 2 bases and J by 6 bases, with 16 bases between the two germline ends.

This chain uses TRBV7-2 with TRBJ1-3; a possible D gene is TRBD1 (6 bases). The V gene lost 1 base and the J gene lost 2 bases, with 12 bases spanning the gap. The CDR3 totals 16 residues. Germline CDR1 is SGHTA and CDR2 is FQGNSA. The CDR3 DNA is TGTGCCAGCAGCTTAGTTGGTCAGGGGACTGGAAACACCATATATTTT. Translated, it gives CASSLVGQGTGNTIYF.

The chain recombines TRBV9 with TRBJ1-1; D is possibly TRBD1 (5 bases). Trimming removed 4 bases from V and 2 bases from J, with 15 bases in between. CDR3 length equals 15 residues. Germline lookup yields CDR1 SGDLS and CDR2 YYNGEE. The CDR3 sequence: CASSPRDGFNTEAFF. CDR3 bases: TGTGCCAGCAGCCCCAGGGACGGTTTTAACACTGAAGCTTTCTTT.